This T cell receptor beta chain came from a study of T cells in women clearing cervical HPV infection. Across the study: No precancer developed; the control's incident HPV16 infection cleared within 12 months.

As concerns this clone: The observed sequence ends 3 residues before the CDR3 terminus, with the missing tail filled in from the germline J gene.

The CDR3 totals 12 residues. The germline V gene encodes CDR1 LNHDA and CDR2 SQIVND (reference sequence). immunoSEQ multiplex PCR used an average of approximately 1,300 ng genomic DNA. Sequencing was performed with immunoSEQ multiplex PCR; in TCRdb, only in-frame clones are kept and a portion is missing. This repertoire includes fewer than 35,000 clones. The receptor was derived from a woman between 18 and 70 years old with a cervical HPV16 infection that either progressed to CIN3+ or cleared (not recorded which). The chain joins TRBV19 to TRBJ2-3, with 9 bases that match TRBD2. The sequenced material came from blood buffy coat. This CDR3 is CASPGLAETQYF. The covered CDR3 bases are TGTGCCAGCCCGGGACTAGCTGAGACG.